The T cell receptor beta chain under discussion was sequenced for a study of T cell responses to AZD1222 COVID-19 vaccine. Repertoires were generated with immunoSEQ multiplex PCR, while TCRdb's copy carries only in-frame clones and drops some. The sample includes fewer than 130,000 clones, nearly 90% seen only once; the top ten take approximately 3.5%. In its sample, this clone was seen a few times. Its antigen is not known. Germline V CDR1 and CDR2: MDHEN, SYDVKM. The CDR3 contains 20 residues. The V end was cut by 1 base, the J end by 7 bases, with 28 bases between. Whole-study findings and limits: Two AZD1222 administrations were followed by greater Spike-specific TCR breadth and depth.

The sample here was peripheral blood, taken on day 0 of AZD1222 vaccination. The sequence was obtained from an adult in good health. V and J are TRBV28 and TRBJ1-4, with D uncertain. The CDR3 is CASSLSQPTEKLLLGEKLFF. DNA for the CDR3: TGTGCCAGCAGTTTATCCCAACCTACTGAGAAGCTACTCTTAGGTGAAAAACTGTTTTTT.